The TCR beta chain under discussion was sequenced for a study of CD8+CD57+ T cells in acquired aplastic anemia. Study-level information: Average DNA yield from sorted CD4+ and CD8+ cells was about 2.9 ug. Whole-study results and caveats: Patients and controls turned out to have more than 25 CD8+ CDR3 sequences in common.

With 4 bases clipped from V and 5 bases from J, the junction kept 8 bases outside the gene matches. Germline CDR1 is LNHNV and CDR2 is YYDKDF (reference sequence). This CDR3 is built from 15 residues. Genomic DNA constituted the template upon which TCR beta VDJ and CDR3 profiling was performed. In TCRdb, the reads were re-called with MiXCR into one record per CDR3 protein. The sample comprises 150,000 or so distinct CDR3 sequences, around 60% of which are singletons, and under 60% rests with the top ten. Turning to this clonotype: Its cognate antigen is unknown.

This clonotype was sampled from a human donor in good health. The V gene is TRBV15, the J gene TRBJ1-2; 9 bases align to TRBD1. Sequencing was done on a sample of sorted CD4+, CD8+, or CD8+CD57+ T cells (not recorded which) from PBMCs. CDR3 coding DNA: TGTGCCACCAGCACACCGGACAGGGGCTATTATGGCTACACCTTC. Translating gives CATSTPDRGYYGYTF.